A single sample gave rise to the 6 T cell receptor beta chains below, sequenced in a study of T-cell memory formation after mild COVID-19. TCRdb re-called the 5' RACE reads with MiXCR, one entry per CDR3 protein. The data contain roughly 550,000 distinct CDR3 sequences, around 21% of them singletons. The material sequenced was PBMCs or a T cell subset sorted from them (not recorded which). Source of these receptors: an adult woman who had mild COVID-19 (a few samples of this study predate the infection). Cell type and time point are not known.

CDR3 in amino acids: CASSSGTPTDYEQYF. The CDR3 nucleotides read TGTGCCAGCAGCTCGGGAACACCCACCGACTACGAGCAGTACTTC. The chain is built from TRBV12-3 or TRBV12-4 and TRBJ2-7; D is possibly TRBD2 (5 bases). V dropped 6 bases and J dropped 3 bases, with 18 bases sitting between them. The CDR3 is 15 residues long.

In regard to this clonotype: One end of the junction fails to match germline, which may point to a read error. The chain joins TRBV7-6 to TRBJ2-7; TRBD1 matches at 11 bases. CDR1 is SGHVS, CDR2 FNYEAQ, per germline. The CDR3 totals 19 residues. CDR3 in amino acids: CASSLGSRTGGAGSSEQYF. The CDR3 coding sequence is TGTGCCAGCAGCTTAGGTTCCCGGACAGGGGGCGCGGGATCCTCCGAGCAGTACTTC.

CDR3 DNA sequence: TGTGCCAGCAGCTTCGGAGGGACTAGCGGGGGGGCCATGAGCGAGACCCAGTACTTC. Translation gives CASSFGGTSGGAMSETQYF. The chain has TRBV7-6 and TRBJ2-5; TRBD2 matches at 16 bases. Germline loops: CDR1 SGHVS, CDR2 FNYEAQ. The V segment lost 3 bases and the J segment 5 bases; nucleotides outside the gene matches: 12. The CDR3 has 19 amino acids. Using reference TRBV7-6 and TRBJ2-5 for the parts outside the CDR3, the full variable domain is GAGVSQSPRYKVTKRGQDVALRCDPISGHVSLYWYRQALGQGPEFLTYFNYEAQQDKSGLPNDRFSAERPEGSISTLTIQRTEQRDSAMYRCASSFGGTSGGAMSETQYFGPGTRLLVL.

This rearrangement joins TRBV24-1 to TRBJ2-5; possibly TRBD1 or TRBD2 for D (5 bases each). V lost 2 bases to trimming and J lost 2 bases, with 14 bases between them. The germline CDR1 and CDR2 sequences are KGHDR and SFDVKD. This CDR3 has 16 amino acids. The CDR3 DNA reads TGTGCCACCAGTGATTCTCGGGACGGATTACAAGAGACCCAGTACTTC. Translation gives CATSDSRDGLQETQYF.

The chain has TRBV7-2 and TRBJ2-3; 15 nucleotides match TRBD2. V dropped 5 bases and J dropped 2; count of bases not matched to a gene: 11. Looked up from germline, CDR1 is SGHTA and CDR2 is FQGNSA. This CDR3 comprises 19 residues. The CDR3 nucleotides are TGTGCCAGCAGCCGTCATCCGGGACTAGCGGGAGGAGACACAGATACGCAGTATTTT. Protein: CASSRHPGLAGGDTDTQYF. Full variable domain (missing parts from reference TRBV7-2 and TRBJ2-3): GAGVSQSPSNKVTEKGKDVELRCDPISGHTALYWYRQSLGQGLEFLIYFQGNSAPDKSGLPSDRFSAERTGGSVSTLTIQRTQQEDSAVYLCASSRHPGLAGGDTDTQYFGPGTRLTVL.

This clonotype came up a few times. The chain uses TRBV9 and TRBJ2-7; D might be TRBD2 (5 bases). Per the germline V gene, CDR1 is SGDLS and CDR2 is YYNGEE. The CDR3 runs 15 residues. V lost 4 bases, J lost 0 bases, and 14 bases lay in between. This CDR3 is CASSLHSGTSYEQYF. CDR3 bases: TGTGCCAGCAGCCTCCACAGCGGCACCTCCTACGAGCAGTACTTC.